The 8 T cell receptor beta chains reported below all come from one sample, sequenced in a study of T cells after posttransplantation cyclophosphamide. The method was immunoSEQ multiplex PCR; TCRdb's version includes in-frame clones alone and lacks a portion of them. The repertoire shows 20,000 to 25,000 clones, none seen only once; the top ten take approximately 7%. Sequencing was performed on PBMCs. Receptors originate from a woman aged 60 to 75 in good health, CMV-negative, and a related stem cell transplant donor.

This clone was recorded many times. This CDR3 is CASSPPGGTDTQYF. Written as DNA, the CDR3 is TGCGCCAGCAGCCCCCCCGGTGGCACAGATACGCAGTATTTT. The chain couples TRBV5-1 to TRBJ2-3; D unclear. This CDR3 has 14 residues. CDR1 is SGHRS and CDR2 is YFSETQ in the germline V gene. V lost 4 bases, J lost 1 base, and 10 bases lay in between.

This clone came up many times. The chain links TRBV15 to TRBJ2-3; D may be TRBD2 (7 bases). This CDR3 is built from 15 residues. Germline V CDR1 and CDR2: LNHNV, YYDKDF (reference sequence). Trimming left V 7 bases short and J 5 bases short, with 19 bases between. Here the CDR3 reads CATILGGGPIDTQYF. CDR3 DNA: TGTGCCACCATTTTAGGGGGAGGGCCAATAGATACGCAGTATTTT.

This clone was counted ten times or more. The V gene is TRBV28, the J gene TRBJ2-2; possibly TRBD1 for D (6 bases). The CDR3 has 15 amino acids. The V gene's germline CDR1 is MDHEN and CDR2 SYDVKM. V lost 6 bases, J lost 8 bases, and 19 bases lay in between. The CDR3 DNA follows: TGTGCCAGCAGAAAGACAGGCGGATTTGGGGGGGAGCTGTTTTTT. Its translation is CASRKTGGFGGELFF. Filled out from reference TRBV28 and TRBJ2-2, the complete variable domain reads DVKVTQSSRYLVKRTGEKVFLECVQDMDHENMFWYRQDPGLGLRLIYFSYDVKMKEKGDIPEGYSVSREKKERFSLILESASTNQTSMYLCASRKTGGFGGELFFGEGSRLTVL.

This clone was detected many times. The chain uses TRBV6-6 and TRBJ1-5, with a weak D call TRBD1 (6 bases). In germline, CDR1 is MNHNY, CDR2 SVGAGI (reference sequence). The CDR3 runs 13 residues. Trimming removed 4 bases from V and 7 bases from J, with 11 bases in between. In DNA form, the CDR3 reads TGTGCCAGCAGTTTACAGGGAACCCAGCCCCAGCATTTT. It translates to CASSLQGTQPQHF.

This clone was observed at least ten times. The chain recombines TRBV19 with TRBJ1-2, with D unclear. The CDR3 totals 14 residues. V dropped 2 bases and J dropped 0 bases, with 7 bases sitting between them. Germline lookup yields CDR1 LNHDA and CDR2 SQIVND (reference sequence). This CDR3 reads CASSIWPANYGYTF. In DNA form, the CDR3 reads TGTGCCAGTAGTATATGGCCAGCTAACTATGGCTACACCTTC.

This clone appeared many times. The CDR3 spells CASRARGGAREQYF. DNA for the CDR3: TGCGCCAGCCGTGCGAGGGGGGGGGCAAGGGAGCAGTACTTC. The rearrangement uses TRBV5-1 and TRBJ2-7, with D possibly matching TRBD2 (7 bases). The CDR3 contains 14 residues. The V end was cut by 7 bases, the J end by 7 bases, with 21 bases between. Germline V gene sequence: CDR1 SGHRS, CDR2 YFSETQ.

This clone was detected many times. This chain connects TRBV25-1 to TRBJ1-6; 8 bases are a match to TRBD1. The CDR3 consists of 16 residues. Germline trimming cut 4 bases from V and 3 bases from J; bases unmatched to any gene: 5. The germline gives CDR1 MGHDK, CDR2 SYGVNS. The CDR3 DNA reads as TGTGCCAGCAGTGGGGGGACAGGAGGCTATAATTCACCCCTCCACTTT. Translation: CASSGGTGGYNSPLHF. The full variable domain, its missing parts supplied by reference TRBV25-1 and TRBJ1-6, is EADIYQTPRYLVIGTGKKITLECSQTMGHDKMYWYQQDPGMELHLIHYSYGVNSTEKGDLSSESTVSRIRTEHFPLTLESARPSHTSQYLCASSGGTGGYNSPLHFGNGTRLTVT.

This clone was recorded at least ten times. V is TRBV2 and J is TRBJ1-4; no definite D call. CDR3 length equals 18 residues. V lost 5 bases to trimming and J lost 3 bases, with 22 bases between them. Germline V gene sequence: CDR1 SNHLY, CDR2 FYNNEI. Here the CDR3 reads CASSPLTSRLPANEKLFF. The DNA of the CDR3 is TGTGCCAGCAGTCCATTGACATCTCGTCTTCCCGCTAATGAAAAACTGTTTTTT. Full variable domain (remainder filled in from reference TRBV2 and TRBJ1-4): EPEVTQTPSHQVTQMGQEVILRCVPISNHLYFYWYRQILGQKVEFLVSFYNNEISEKSEIFDDQFSVERPDGSNFTLKIRSTKLEDSAMYFCASSPLTSRLPANEKLFFGSGTQLSVL.